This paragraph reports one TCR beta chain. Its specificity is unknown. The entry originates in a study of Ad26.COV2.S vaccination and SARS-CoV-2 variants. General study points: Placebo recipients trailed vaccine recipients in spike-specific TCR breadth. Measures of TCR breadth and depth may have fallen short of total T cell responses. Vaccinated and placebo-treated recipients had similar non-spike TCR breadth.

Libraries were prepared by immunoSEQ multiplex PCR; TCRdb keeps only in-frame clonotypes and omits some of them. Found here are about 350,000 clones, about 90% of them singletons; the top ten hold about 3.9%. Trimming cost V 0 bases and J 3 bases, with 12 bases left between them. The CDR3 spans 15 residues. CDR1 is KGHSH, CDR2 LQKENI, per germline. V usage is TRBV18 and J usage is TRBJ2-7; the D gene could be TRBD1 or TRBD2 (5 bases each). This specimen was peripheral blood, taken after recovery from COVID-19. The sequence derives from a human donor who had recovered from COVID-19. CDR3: CASSPPRGAFYEQYF. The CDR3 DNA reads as TGTGCCAGCTCACCACCGAGAGGGGCTTTCTACGAGCAGTACTTC.